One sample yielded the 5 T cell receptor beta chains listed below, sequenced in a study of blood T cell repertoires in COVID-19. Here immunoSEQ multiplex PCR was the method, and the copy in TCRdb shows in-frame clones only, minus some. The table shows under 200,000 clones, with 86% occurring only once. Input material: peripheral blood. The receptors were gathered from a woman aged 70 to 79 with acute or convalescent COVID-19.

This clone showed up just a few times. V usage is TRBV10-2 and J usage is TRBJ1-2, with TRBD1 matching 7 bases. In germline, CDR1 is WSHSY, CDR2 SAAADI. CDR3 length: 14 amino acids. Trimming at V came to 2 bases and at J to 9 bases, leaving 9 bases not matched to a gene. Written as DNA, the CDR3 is TGCGCCAGCAGTGAGGGGCGACAGGGCGAGAGCTACACCTTC. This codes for CASSEGRQGESYTF.

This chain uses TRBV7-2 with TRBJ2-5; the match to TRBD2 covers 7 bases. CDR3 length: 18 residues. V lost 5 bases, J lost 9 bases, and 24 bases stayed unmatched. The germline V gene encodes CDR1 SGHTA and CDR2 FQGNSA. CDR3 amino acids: CASSQDLGAGVTPRAQYF. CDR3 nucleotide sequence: TGTGCCAGCAGCCAAGATTTGGGCGCGGGGGTAACTCCGAGGGCCCAGTACTTC.

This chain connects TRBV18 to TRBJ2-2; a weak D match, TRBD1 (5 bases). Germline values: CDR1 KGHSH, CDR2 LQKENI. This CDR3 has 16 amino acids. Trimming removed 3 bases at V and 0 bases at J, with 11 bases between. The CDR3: CASSPFGATNTGELFF. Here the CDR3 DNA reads TGTGCCAGCTCACCGTTTGGGGCTACGAACACCGGGGAGCTGTTTTTT.

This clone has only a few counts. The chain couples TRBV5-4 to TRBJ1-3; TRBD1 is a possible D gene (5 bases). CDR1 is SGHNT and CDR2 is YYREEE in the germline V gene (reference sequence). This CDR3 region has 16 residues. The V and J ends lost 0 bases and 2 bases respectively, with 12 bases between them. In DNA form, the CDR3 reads TGTGCCAGCAGCTTGGACGGACATCTTACTGGAAACACCATATATTTT. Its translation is CASSLDGHLTGNTIYF.

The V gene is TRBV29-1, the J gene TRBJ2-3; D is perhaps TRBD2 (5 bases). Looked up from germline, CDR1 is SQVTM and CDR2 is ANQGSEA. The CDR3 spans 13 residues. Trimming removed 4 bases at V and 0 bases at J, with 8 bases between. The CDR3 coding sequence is TGCAGCGTTGCCGGGATAAGCACAGATACGCAGTATTTT. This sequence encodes CSVAGISTDTQYF.